These 32 T cell receptor beta chains originate from one sample sequenced in a study of T cell repertoires in cytomegalovirus infection. These receptors' antigens are unknown. TCRdb reprocessed the reads with MiXCR, giving one entry per CDR3 protein. The sample consists of fewer than 1,000,000 distinct CDR3 sequences, around 30% of them appearing once. The starting material was cultured CD8+ T cells from PBMCs, obtained from culture after CMV antigen stimulation. Receptor source: a human donor in good health (CMV status not recorded). Some clones in this sample may be carry-over from other donors' samples.

The V gene is TRBV20-1, the J gene TRBJ2-3; 11 bases align to TRBD1. The CDR3 is made up of 14 amino acids. The J segment lost 7 bases and the V segment lost 4 bases, leaving 7 bases of the junction unmatched. The germline V gene encodes CDR1 DFQATT and CDR2 SNEGSKA (reference sequence). As DNA, the CDR3 is TGCAGTGCTATTAGGACAGGGGGCGCGAATACGCAGTATTTT. It yields the protein CSAIRTGGANTQYF.

This clonotype was found many times. The chain joins TRBV7-2 to TRBJ1-1; 8 bases match TRBD1. Germline CDR1 is SGHTA and CDR2 is FQGNSA. The CDR3 runs to 18 residues. V gave up 1 base and J gave up 0 bases; unmatched junction bases: 10. The CDR3 DNA is TGTGCCAGCAGCTTAGAGGTAGTCAGGGGGCGAGTGAACACTGAAGCTTTCTTT. Its translation is CASSLEVVRGRVNTEAFF.

The chain carries TRBV9 and TRBJ1-1, with D uncertain. This CDR3 has 11 residues. Per the germline V gene, CDR1 is SGDLS and CDR2 is YYNGEE. Trimming took 2 bases from V and 10 from J, leaving 9 bases between them. The CDR3 DNA reads as TGTGCCAGCAGCGTCCCCAGTAGAGCTTTCTTT. Residues: CASSVPSRAFF.

This clonotype was counted at least ten times. The V gene is TRBV7-2, the J gene TRBJ2-7; D unclear. V was clipped by 1 base and J by 1 base, with 5 bases between them. The CDR3 contains 13 residues. CDR1 and CDR2 from the germline V gene are SGHTA and FQGNSA. CDR3 sequence: CASSLDTSYEQYF. The CDR3 bases are TGTGCCAGCAGCTTAGACACGTCCTACGAGCAGTACTTC.

The J gene is TRBJ2-1, the V gene TRBV27; D tentatively reads TRBD1 or TRBD2 (7 bases each). In germline, CDR1 is MNHEY, CDR2 SMNVEV (reference sequence). The CDR3 length is 15 residues. Between the trimmed V and J ends, which lost 5 bases and 4 bases, there was a span of 15 bases. The CDR3 DNA reads TGTGCCAGCAGTGCTTCAGGGGGGGGGTACAATGAGCAGTTCTTC. Protein product: CASSASGGGYNEQFF.

This clonotype was found many times. The chain carries TRBV7-2 and TRBJ1-1; 8 bases agree with TRBD1. The CDR3 is made up of 15 amino acids. Germline CDR1 is SGHTA and CDR2 is FQGNSA. V was clipped by 1 base and J by 3 bases; unmatched bases: 4. This chain's CDR3 is CASSLDGQGDTEAFF. In DNA form, the CDR3 reads TGTGCCAGCAGCTTAGACGGACAGGGAGACACTGAAGCTTTCTTT.

This clonotype has only a few counts. This chain links TRBV4-2 with TRBJ2-2, with 12 bases that match TRBD2. From germline, CDR1 is LGHNA and CDR2 YNFKEQ. The length of the CDR3 is 18 residues. The J segment lost 3 bases and the V segment lost 4 bases, leaving 9 bases of the junction unmatched. The CDR3 coding sequence is TGTGCCAGCAGCCCACGAGGTCTAGCGGGGGGGGACACCGGGGAGCTGTTTTTT. Translation: CASSPRGLAGGDTGELFF.

This clonotype showed up just a few times. The V call is TRBV11-2, the J call TRBJ1-1; no definite D call. CDR3 length: 16 amino acids. V lost 0 bases, J lost 1 base, and 12 bases lay in between. Germline CDR1 is SGHAT and CDR2 is FQNNGV. CDR3 bases: TGTGCCAGCAGCTTAGACTCGTGGGGTGGGAACACTGAAGCTTTCTTT. Encoded protein: CASSLDSWGGNTEAFF.

In this sample, this clonotype turned up a few times. CDR3 loop: CASSQARGREQYF. In DNA, the CDR3 is TGCGCCAGCAGCCAAGCCCGGGGGCGCGAGCAGTACTTC. The V call is TRBV4-1, the J call TRBJ2-7; D might be TRBD1 or TRBD2, each matching 6 bases. V lost 1 base and J lost 6, with 10 bases in between. Germline V CDR1 and CDR2: MGHRA, YSYEKL. The CDR3 runs to 13 residues.

This clonotype was seen only once. A much larger clone is a single base away; this may be a read error. As the CDR3 is not closed by the conserved phenylalanine or tryptophan, this likely results from a read error. The rearrangement links TRBV7-6 to TRBJ1-5, with 10 bases matching TRBD1. Germline trimming cut 2 bases from V and 6 bases from J; bases unmatched to any gene: 4. The CDR3 runs to 15 residues. Germline V CDR1 and CDR2: SGHVS, FNYEAQ. This CDR3 reads CASSLSGTGAQPQHS. The CDR3 bases are TGTGCCAGCAGCTTAAGCGGGACAGGGGCTCAGCCCCAGCATTCT.

The rearrangement uses TRBV5-6 and TRBJ1-1; D not certain. The CDR3 length is 12 residues. V lost 2 bases and J lost 6, with 8 bases in between. The germline CDR1 and CDR2 sequences are SGHDT and YYEEEE. The DNA for the CDR3 is TGTGCCAGCAGCTTCAGCGTGGCTGAAGCTTTCTTT. Translation gives CASSFSVAEAFF.

This rearrangement joins TRBV4-1 to TRBJ2-1, with a weak D call TRBD1 (5 bases). The CDR3 loop spans 13 amino acids. Deletions cut 4 bases from V and 8 bases from J, with 12 bases between. From germline, CDR1 is MGHRA and CDR2 YSYEKL. CDR3: CASSRGTGDEQFF. CDR3 coding DNA: TGCGCCAGCAGCCGGGGTACAGGAGATGAGCAGTTCTTC.

As for this clonotype: A single base separates this from a much larger clone, so it may be a read error. The rearrangement joins TRBV12-3 or TRBV12-4 to TRBJ1-1; D is uncertain. This CDR3 is 13 amino acids long. CDR3 coding DNA: TGTGCCAGCAGACTTGGAAGGAACACTGAAACTTTCTTT. Translating it yields CASRLGRNTETFF.

The chain joins TRBV6-1 to TRBJ2-3; 9 bases are shared with TRBD2. V was clipped by 7 bases and J by 2 bases; unmatched bases: 7. The CDR3 consists of 15 residues. From germline, CDR1 is MNHNS and CDR2 SASEGT. CDR3 coding DNA: TGTGCCAGCACTCTTAGCGGGGGCACCACAGATACGCAGTATTTT. Its translation is CASTLSGGTTDTQYF.

This clonotype was observed a handful of times. This chain connects TRBV15 to TRBJ2-3; D uncertain. Between the trimmed V and J ends, which lost 0 bases and 4 bases, there was a span of 8 bases. Germline lookup yields CDR1 LNHNV and CDR2 YYDKDF (reference sequence). The CDR3 totals 14 residues. DNA for the CDR3: TGTGCCACCAGCAGAGATGGCTCGCCAGATACGCAGTATTTT. Residues: CATSRDGSPDTQYF.

This clonotype was counted between two and nine times. The J gene is TRBJ2-7, the V gene TRBV25-1; the D gene is possibly TRBD1 (5 bases). CDR3 length equals 15 residues. V gave up 2 bases and J gave up 1 base, with 12 bases separating them. Germline V lookup: CDR1 MGHDK, CDR2 SYGVNS. CDR3 sequence (DNA): TGTGCCAGCAGTGAAGGTGGGGCAGCTTCCTACGAGCAGTACGTC. Translation gives CASSEGGAASYEQYV.

In its sample, this clonotype was seen once. The chain links TRBV13 to TRBJ2-3; D is uncertain. Looked up from germline, CDR1 is PRHDT and CDR2 is FYEKMQ (reference sequence). The germline V and J ends were trimmed by 3 bases and 0 bases, with 7 bases remaining between them. There are 14 residues in the CDR3. The CDR3 bases are TGTGCCAGCAGCTTTAGGGAAAGCACAGATACGCAGTATTTT. It codes for CASSFRESTDTQYF.

For the CDR3, the DNA is TGTGCCAGCAGCGTAGGGGACAGGCTGAACTATGGCTACACCTTC. Translation: CASSVGDRLNYGYTF. The rearrangement links TRBV9 to TRBJ1-2; 8 bases are a match to TRBD1. CDR1 SGDLS and CDR2 YYNGEE come from the germline V gene. The junction had 3 bases not matched to a gene; V was cut back by 0 bases and J by 2 bases. The CDR3 loop spans 15 amino acids.

This clonotype was observed at least ten times. The CDR3 loop reads CASSLEAGEHEQYF. CDR3 coding DNA: TGTGCCAGCAGCTTAGAGGCAGGGGAGCACGAGCAGTACTTC. The chain joins TRBV7-6 to TRBJ2-7; D is possibly TRBD1 (6 bases). V was cut by 1 base and J by 5 bases, with 12 bases left in between. The CDR3 totals 14 residues. The V gene's germline CDR1 is SGHVS and CDR2 FNYEAQ.

The chain uses TRBV11-1 and TRBJ1-5, with TRBD1 as a possible D gene (5 bases). The germline V and J ends were trimmed by 5 bases and 2 bases, with 19 bases remaining between them. CDR1 is SGHAT and CDR2 is FQDESV in the germline V gene (reference sequence). This CDR3 comprises 17 residues. Here the CDR3 DNA reads TGTGCCAGCAGCCTAGATGCGGGAGTAGGGGGCAATCAGCCCCAGCATTTT. Protein product: CASSLDAGVGGNQPQHF.

This clonotype was seen only a few times. The genes are TRBV4-1 and TRBJ2-6; D is undetermined. Germline values: CDR1 MGHRA, CDR2 YSYEKL. Trimming pared 0 bases from V and 0 bases from J, leaving 9 bases between. This CDR3 comprises 17 residues. CDR3 bases: TGCGCCAGCAGCCAAGAGGTCGCAGGCTCTGGGGCCAACGTCCTGACTTTC. It encodes CASSQEVAGSGANVLTF.

This clonotype has a handful of counts. The rearrangement joins TRBV24-1 to TRBJ2-2, with D possibly TRBD1 on 5 matching bases. Trimming stripped 0 bases from V and 1 base from J, with 8 bases between. The germline CDR1 and CDR2 sequences are KGHDR and SFDVKD. The CDR3 runs to 16 residues. The CDR3 DNA reads TGTGCCACCAGTGATTTGGGGCAGGGGAACACCGGGGAGCTGTTTTTT. Its protein is CATSDLGQGNTGELFF.

The chain carries TRBV14 and TRBJ2-7, with D perhaps TRBD1 (5 bases). This CDR3 region has 16 residues. Germline V gene sequence: CDR1 SGHDN, CDR2 FVKESK. Trimming took off 5 bases at V and 5 bases at J, with 22 bases between the two ends. The CDR3, as DNA: TGTGCCAGCAGCTATAAGATGTACGAAGGGGTAGACGAGCAGTACTTC. Its protein product is CASSYKMYEGVDEQYF.

J is TRBJ2-5 and V is TRBV6-1; maybe TRBD1 (6 bases). Germline V gives CDR1 MNHNS, CDR2 SASEGT. Trimming cost V 6 bases and J 5 bases, with 16 bases left between them. This CDR3 comprises 14 residues. CDR3 DNA: TGTGCCAGCAGAAACAGGGTGACGTGGGAGACCCAGTACTTC. Translation: CASRNRVTWETQYF.

The chain has TRBV27 and TRBJ2-2, with D tentatively TRBD1 (7 bases). Looked up from germline, CDR1 is MNHEY and CDR2 is SMNVEV (reference sequence). V lost 0 bases to trimming and J lost 4 bases, with 15 bases between them. The CDR3 totals 17 residues. The CDR3 protein is CASSLSQGRFSTGELFF. The CDR3 bases are TGTGCCAGCAGTTTATCACAGGGGAGGTTTTCCACCGGGGAGCTGTTTTTT.

The chain couples TRBV7-6 to TRBJ1-1; D not certain. V was cut by 1 base and J by 5 bases, with 8 bases left in between. The CDR3 has 13 residues. Germline V CDR1 and CDR2: SGHVS, FNYEAQ. The CDR3, as DNA: TGTGCCAGCAGCTTAGATATGGGGACTGAAGCTTTCTTT. Encoded protein: CASSLDMGTEAFF. The full variable domain, with the rest looked up from reference TRBV7-6 and TRBJ1-1, is GAGVSQSPRYKVTKRGQDVALRCDPISGHVSLYWYRQALGQGPEFLTYFNYEAQQDKSGLPNDRFSAERPEGSISTLTIQRTEQRDSAMYRCASSLDMGTEAFFGQGTRLTVV.

This clonotype was detected only once. The chain links TRBV28 to TRBJ2-3, with D tentatively TRBD1 or TRBD2 (6 bases each). CDR3 length equals 15 residues. Trimming stripped 6 bases from V and 4 bases from J, with 17 bases between. The germline V gene has CDR1 MDHEN and CDR2 SYDVKM. The CDR3 DNA sequence: TGTGCCAGCAGACTGCTGGGGGGCAGAGCAGATACGCAGTATTTT. Translating gives CASRLLGGRADTQYF.

The chain recombines TRBV24-1 with TRBJ2-7; D perhaps matches TRBD2 (6 bases). Trimming pared 12 bases from V and 3 bases from J, leaving 29 bases between. In germline, CDR1 is KGHDR, CDR2 SFDVKD. There are 17 residues in the CDR3. CDR3 in amino acids: CAPAWRRRVMGIYEQYV. The CDR3 coding sequence is TGTGCCCCAGCTTGGCGGCGGAGGGTTATGGGCATCTACGAGCAGTACGTC.

The chain couples TRBV5-5 to TRBJ2-1; 11 bases agree with TRBD2. The J segment lost 10 bases and the V segment lost 0 bases, leaving 6 bases of the junction unmatched. The CDR3 has 15 amino acids. Germline V gene lookup returns CDR1 SGHKS and CDR2 YYEKEE (reference sequence). The CDR3 protein is CASSLVGLAVWEQFF. The CDR3 DNA reads as TGTGCCAGCAGCTTGGTGGGACTAGCGGTTTGGGAGCAGTTCTTC.

The chain has TRBV6-1 and TRBJ2-7; unclear D gene. The CDR3 consists of 15 residues. Trimming took 2 bases from V and 3 from J, leaving 14 bases between them. CDR1 is MNHNS and CDR2 is SASEGT in the germline V gene. CDR3 sequence: CASSELDPWDYEQYV. The CDR3 DNA reads TGTGCCAGCAGTGAACTCGACCCTTGGGACTACGAGCAGTACGTC.

There are many counts of this clonotype. One end of the junction is discordant with germline, which a read error may explain. The chain has TRBV4-1 and TRBJ2-2; D may be TRBD2 (5 bases). The CDR3 spans 14 residues. From germline, CDR1 is MGHRA and CDR2 YSYEKL. CDR3 nucleotides: TGTGCCAGCAGCCCCGGGGCGAACACCGGGGAGCTGTTTTTT. It yields the protein CASSPGANTGELFF.

The chain employs TRBV3-1 and TRBJ2-3; D remains ambiguous. CDR1 LGHDT and CDR2 YNNKEL come from the germline V gene (reference sequence). The CDR3 contains 16 residues. Between the trimmed V and J ends, which lost 0 bases and 2 bases, there was a span of 12 bases. This CDR3 is CASSQDESGYTDTQYF. The CDR3 DNA is TGTGCCAGCAGCCAAGATGAGAGTGGTTACACAGATACGCAGTATTTT.